This TCR beta chain appears in the sequencing data of a study of T-cell reconstitution after alpha-beta-depleted transplantation in children. CDR3 length: 17 residues. The germline CDR1 and CDR2 sequences are SGDLS and YYNGEE. The V segment lost 0 bases and the J segment 8 bases; nucleotides outside the gene matches: 14. Unique molecular identifiers were used to barcode this TCRbeta library. Each CDR3 protein is one row after TCRdb ran MiXCR on the PCR reads. The profile covers about 640,000 distinct CDR3 sequences, with 16% appearing a single time and approximately 1% taken by the ten largest. The rearrangement uses TRBV9 and TRBJ2-4; 7 nucleotides align to TRBD1. This TCR derives from a human donor who donated a stem cell graft to a child with acute myeloid leukemia. Material: PBMCs from the stem cell graft donor, obtained from the stem cell graft. Written as DNA, the CDR3 is TGTGCCAGCAGCGTAGAAGATGGGGGCAGGGGGATATACATTCAGTACTTC. Amino acids: CASSVEDGGRGIYIQYF.